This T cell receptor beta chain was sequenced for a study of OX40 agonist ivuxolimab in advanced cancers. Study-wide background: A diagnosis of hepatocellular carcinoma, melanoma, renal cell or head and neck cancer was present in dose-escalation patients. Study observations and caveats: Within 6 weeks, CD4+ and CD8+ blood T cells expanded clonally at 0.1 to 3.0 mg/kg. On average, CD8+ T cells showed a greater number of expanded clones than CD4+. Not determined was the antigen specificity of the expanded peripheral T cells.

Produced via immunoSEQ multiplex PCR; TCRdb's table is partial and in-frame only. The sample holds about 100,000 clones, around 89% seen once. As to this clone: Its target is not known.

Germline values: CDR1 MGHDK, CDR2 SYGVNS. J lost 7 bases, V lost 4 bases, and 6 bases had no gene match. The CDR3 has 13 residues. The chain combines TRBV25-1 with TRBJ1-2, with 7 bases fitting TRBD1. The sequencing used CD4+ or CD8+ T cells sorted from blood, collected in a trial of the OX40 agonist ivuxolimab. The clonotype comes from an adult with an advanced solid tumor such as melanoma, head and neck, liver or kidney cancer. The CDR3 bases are TGTGCCAGCAGTGGGGACAGTAGAAGTGGCTACACCTTC. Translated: CASSGDSRSGYTF.